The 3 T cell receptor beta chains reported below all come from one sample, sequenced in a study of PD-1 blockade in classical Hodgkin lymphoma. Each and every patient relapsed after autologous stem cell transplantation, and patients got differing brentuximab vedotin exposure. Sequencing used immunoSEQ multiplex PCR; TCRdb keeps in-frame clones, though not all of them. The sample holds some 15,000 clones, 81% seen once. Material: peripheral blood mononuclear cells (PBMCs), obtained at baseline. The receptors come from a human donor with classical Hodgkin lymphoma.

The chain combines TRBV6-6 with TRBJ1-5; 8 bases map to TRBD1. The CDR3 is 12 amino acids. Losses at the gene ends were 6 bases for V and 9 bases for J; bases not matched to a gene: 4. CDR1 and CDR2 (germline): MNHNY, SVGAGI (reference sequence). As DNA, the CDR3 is TGTGCCAGCAGCCCCAGGGGGCGGCCCCAGCATTTT. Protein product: CASSPRGRPQHF.

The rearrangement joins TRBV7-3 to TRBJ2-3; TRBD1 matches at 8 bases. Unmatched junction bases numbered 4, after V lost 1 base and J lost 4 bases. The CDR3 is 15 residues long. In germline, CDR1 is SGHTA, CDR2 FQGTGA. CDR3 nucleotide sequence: TGTGCCAGCAGCTTAAGTGCAGGGGGCGCAGATACGCAGTATTTT. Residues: CASSLSAGGADTQYF. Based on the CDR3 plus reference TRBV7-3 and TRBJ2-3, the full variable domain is GAGVSQTPSNKVTEKGKYVELRCDPISGHTALYWYRQSLGQGPEFLIYFQGTGAADDSGLPNDRFFAVRPEGSVSTLKIQRTERGDSAVYLCASSLSAGGADTQYFGPGTRLTVL.

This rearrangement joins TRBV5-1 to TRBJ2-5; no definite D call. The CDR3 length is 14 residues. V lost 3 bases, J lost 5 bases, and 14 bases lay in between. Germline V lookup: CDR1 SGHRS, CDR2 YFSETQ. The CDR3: CASSSLGEVETQYF. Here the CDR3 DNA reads TGCGCCAGCAGCTCACTCGGAGAGGTGGAGACCCAGTACTTC.